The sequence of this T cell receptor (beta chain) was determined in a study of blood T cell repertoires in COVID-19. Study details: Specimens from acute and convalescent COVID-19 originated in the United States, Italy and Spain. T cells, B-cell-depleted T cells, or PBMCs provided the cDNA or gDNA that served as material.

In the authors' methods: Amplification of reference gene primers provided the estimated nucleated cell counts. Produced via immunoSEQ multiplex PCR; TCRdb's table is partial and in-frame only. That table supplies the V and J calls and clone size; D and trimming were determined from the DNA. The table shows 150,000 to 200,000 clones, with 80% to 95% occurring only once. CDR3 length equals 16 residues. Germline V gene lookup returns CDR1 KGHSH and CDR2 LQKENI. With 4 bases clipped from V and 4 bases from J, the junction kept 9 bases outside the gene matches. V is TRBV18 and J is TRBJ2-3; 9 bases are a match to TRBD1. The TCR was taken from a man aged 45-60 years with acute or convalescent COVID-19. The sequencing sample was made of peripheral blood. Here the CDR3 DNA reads TGTGCCAGCTCACGCGCCGGGACAGGGCGCTCAGATACGCAGTATTTT. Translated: CASSRAGTGRSDTQYF.